A selection of T cell receptor beta chains follows, all from one sample in a study of cytomegalovirus exposure and HLA in healthy donors. Produced via immunoSEQ multiplex PCR; TCRdb's table is partial and in-frame only. Here the sample spans some 120,000 clones, 17% being singletons. Sample: PBMCs. The receptors shown here come from a female donor in good health and CMV-seropositive. The CDR3 runs from the conserved cysteine through the conserved F or W. The D gene is left open where the match is weak. Rows may omit the clone size; those that give it use once, few, many or a size class.

D: TRBD1; J: TRBJ2-7; size: -; V: TRBV2; CDR3: CASSEAGDRVLYEQYF; DNA: TGTGCCAGCAGTGAAGCTGGGGACAGGGTTCTCTACGAGCAGTACTTC
D: TRBD2; J: TRBJ2-5; size: -; V: TRBV9; CDR3: CASSRGTAGAQETQYF; DNA: TGTGCCAGCAGCCGAGGTACAGCGGGGGCCCAAGAGACCCAGTACTTC
D: -; J: TRBJ1-2; size: -; V: TRBV4-3; CDR3: CASSRSPVDYGYTF; DNA: TGCGCCAGCAGTCGGTCCCCGGTGGACTATGGCTACACCTTC
D: -; J: TRBJ1-1; size: few; V: TRBV28; CDR3: CASSLNQGPEAFF; DNA: TGTGCCAGCAGTTTAAATCAGGGGCCCGAAGCTTTCTTT
D: TRBD1; J: TRBJ1-5; size: -; V: TRBV28; CDR3: CASNIDRVNQPQHF; DNA: TGTGCCAGCAATATAGACAGGGTCAATCAGCCCCAGCATTTT
D: TRBD2; J: TRBJ2-1; size: -; V: TRBV28; CDR3: CASTPSRALAANYNEQFF; DNA: TGTGCCAGCACCCCGTCCCGGGCACTAGCGGCTAACTACAATGAGCAGTTCTTC
D: TRBD1; J: TRBJ1-1; size: once; V: TRBV28; CDR3: CASSLIANGQGEAFF; DNA: TGTGCCAGCAGTTTGATAGCGAACGGACAGGGTGAAGCTTTCTTT
D: TRBD2; J: TRBJ2-7; size: few; V: TRBV11-2; CDR3: CASSWTSGSYEQYF; DNA: TGTGCCAGCAGCTGGACTAGCGGGTCCTACGAGCAGTACTTC
D: -; J: TRBJ1-2; size: few; V: TRBV6-1; CDR3: CASPGLNTTNYGYTF; DNA: TGTGCCAGTCCGGGATTGAACACGACTAACTATGGCTACACCTTC
D: TRBD1; J: TRBJ1-1; size: few; V: TRBV5-6; CDR3: CASSLARGTGAEAFF; DNA: TGTGCCAGCAGCTTGGCCCGCGGGACAGGGGCTGAAGCTTTCTTT
D: TRBD1; J: TRBJ1-5; size: -; V: TRBV4-2; CDR3: CASSQGDRGMNQPQHF; DNA: TGTGCCAGCAGCCAAGGGGACAGGGGGATGAATCAGCCCCAGCATTTT
D: TRBD1; J: TRBJ2-1; size: -; V: TRBV2; CDR3: CASSHPGQGTNEQFF; DNA: TGTGCCAGCAGCCATCCGGGACAGGGGACAAATGAGCAGTTCTTC
D: TRBD1; J: TRBJ2-7; size: -; V: TRBV13; CDR3: CASNLRTGGNEQYF; DNA: TGTGCCAGCAACCTCCGGACAGGGGGCAACGAGCAGTACTTC
D: -; J: TRBJ2-5; size: -; V: TRBV2; CDR3: CASSETARSGRETQYF; DNA: TGTGCCAGCAGTGAAACGGCCCGTTCGGGGAGAGAGACCCAGTACTTC
D: -; J: TRBJ1-1; size: -; V: TRBV5-1; CDR3: CASSKEPSLMNTEAFF; DNA: TGCGCCAGCAGCAAAGAACCGAGCTTAATGAACACTGAAGCTTTCTTT
D: TRBD1; J: TRBJ1-2; size: few; V: TRBV4-3; CDR3: CASSQGNGQGGDGYTF; DNA: TGCGCCAGCAGCCAAGGGAATGGACAGGGTGGAGATGGCTACACCTTC
D: -; J: TRBJ2-7; size: -; V: TRBV4-1; CDR3: CASSQDLVFAGASSYEQYF; DNA: TGCGCCAGCAGCCAAGATCTTGTTTTCGCGGGGGCGAGCTCCTACGAGCAGTACTTC
D: -; J: TRBJ1-2; size: few; V: TRBV15; CDR3: CATSRDAAANYGYTF; DNA: TGTGCCACCAGCAGAGATGCGGCAGCTAACTATGGCTACACCTTC
D: TRBD2; J: TRBJ2-1; size: few; V: TRBV5-1; CDR3: CASSSKAGTSAYNEQFF; DNA: TGCGCCAGCAGCTCAAAAGCCGGGACTAGCGCCTACAATGAGCAGTTCTTC
D: TRBD2; J: TRBJ2-5; size: -; V: TRBV5-1; CDR3: CASSLGLAGRWGETQYF; DNA: TGCGCCAGCAGCTTGGGACTAGCGGGGCGGTGGGGAGAGACCCAGTACTTC
D: TRBD1; J: TRBJ1-1; size: -; V: TRBV18; CDR3: CASSPRLNRGRLNTEAFF; DNA: TGTGCCAGCTCACCACGCCTAAACAGGGGCCGTCTGAACACTGAAGCTTTCTTT
D: TRBD2; J: TRBJ2-1; size: -; V: TRBV5-1; CDR3: CASSLRLAGENEQFF; DNA: TGCGCCAGCAGCCTAAGACTAGCGGGAGAAAATGAGCAGTTCTTC
D: -; J: TRBJ1-1; size: few; V: TRBV29-1; CDR3: CSAYLQGPEAFF; DNA: TGCAGCGCCTACTTACAGGGACCTGAAGCTTTCTTT
D: TRBD1; J: TRBJ2-7; size: few; V: TRBV6-5; CDR3: CASSWDRFDEQYF; DNA: TGTGCCAGCAGTTGGGACAGGTTCGATGAGCAGTACTTC
D: TRBD2; J: TRBJ2-1; size: -; V: TRBV4-2; CDR3: CASSRERGTSAEQFF; DNA: TGTGCCAGCAGCCGAGAAAGGGGGACTAGCGCCGAGCAGTTCTTC
D: -; J: TRBJ2-7; size: -; V: TRBV4-3; CDR3: CASSQVPESYEQYF; DNA: TGCGCCAGCAGCCAAGTCCCGGAGTCCTACGAGCAGTACTTC
D: TRBD2; J: TRBJ2-3; size: few; V: TRBV7-3; CDR3: CASSSSSGRGDTQYF; DNA: TGTGCCAGCAGCTCTTCTAGCGGGAGGGGAGATACGCAGTATTTT
D: -; J: TRBJ2-6; size: -; V: TRBV5-4; CDR3: CASSLAVWANVLTF; DNA: TGTGCCAGCAGCTTGGCGGTCTGGGCCAACGTCCTGACTTTC
D: -; J: TRBJ1-4; size: -; V: TRBV6-1; CDR3: CASRKPGLGHEKLFF; DNA: TGTGCCAGCAGGAAGCCGGGACTGGGCCATGAAAAACTGTTTTTT
D: -; J: TRBJ2-4; size: -; V: TRBV6-5; CDR3: CASSPTTLLHIQYF; DNA: TGTGCCAGCAGTCCGACGACCTTACTACACATTCAGTACTTC
D: -; J: TRBJ2-5; size: few; V: TRBV18; CDR3: CASSVSYAEEETQYF; DNA: TGTGCCAGCTCAGTCTCCTATGCCGAGGAGGAGACCCAGTACTTC
D: TRBD2; J: TRBJ2-3; size: -; V: TRBV2; CDR3: CASSSTPSGGLRDTQYF; DNA: TGTGCCAGCAGCTCAACACCTAGCGGGGGGCTGAGGGATACGCAGTATTTT
D: -; J: TRBJ2-1; size: -; V: TRBV15; CDR3: CATSRYGSGSGQFF; DNA: TGTGCCACCAGCAGATACGGGTCAGGGTCCGGGCAGTTCTTC
D: TRBD1; J: TRBJ1-2; size: -; V: TRBV5-5; CDR3: CASSQRDRVISNYGYTF; DNA: TGTGCCAGCAGCCAGAGGGACAGGGTGATTTCTAACTATGGCTACACCTTC
D: TRBD2; J: TRBJ2-2; size: few; V: TRBV6-1; CDR3: CASSASGANTGELFF; DNA: TGTGCCAGCAGTGCTAGCGGGGCGAACACCGGGGAGCTGTTTTTT
D: TRBD1; J: TRBJ1-6; size: -; V: TRBV4-3; CDR3: CASSHHQGITRGLLPLHF; DNA: TGCGCCAGCAGCCACCACCAAGGAATAACCAGGGGGCTTCTCCCCCTCCACTTT
D: TRBD2; J: TRBJ2-1; size: -; V: TRBV4-1; CDR3: CASSHHGGAGNNEQFF; DNA: TGCGCCAGCAGCCATCACGGGGGGGCCGGCAACAATGAGCAGTTCTTC
D: TRBD1; J: TRBJ1-2; size: -; V: TRBV27; CDR3: CASSPDRVGYGYTF; DNA: TGTGCCAGCAGTCCGGACAGGGTAGGGTATGGCTACACCTTC
D: -; J: TRBJ2-1; size: few; V: TRBV25-1; CDR3: CASSDPASDYNEQFF; DNA: TGTGCCAGCAGTGATCCGGCTAGCGACTACAATGAGCAGTTCTTC
D: -; J: TRBJ2-6; size: few; V: TRBV19; CDR3: CASSIAGRAGGANVLTF; DNA: TGTGCCAGTAGTATAGCTGGAAGGGCGGGGGGGGCCAACGTCCTGACTTTC
D: -; J: TRBJ2-1; size: -; V: TRBV30; CDR3: CAWSVRGTQSNEQFF; DNA: TGTGCCTGGAGTGTACGGGGGACCCAGTCCAATGAGCAGTTCTTC
D: -; J: TRBJ1-2; size: few; V: TRBV7-9; CDR3: CASSKWDSSYGYTF; DNA: TGTGCCAGCAGCAAATGGGACTCCAGCTATGGCTACACCTTC
D: -; J: TRBJ1-1; size: -; V: TRBV19; CDR3: CASSTTIRGSAFF; DNA: TGTGCCAGTAGTACGACGATCCGAGGTTCAGCTTTCTTT
D: -; J: TRBJ2-1; size: few; V: TRBV5-6; CDR3: CASSLERTLTYNEQFF; DNA: TGTGCCAGCAGCTTGGAGCGGACCCTGACCTACAATGAGCAGTTCTTC
D: -; J: TRBJ1-4; size: -; V: TRBV12-2; CDR3: CASRLTPSGELFF; DNA: TGTGCAAGTCGCTTAACACCCAGCGGGGAACTGTTTTTT
D: TRBD2; J: TRBJ2-7; size: -; V: TRBV6-6; CDR3: CASSSAGGYSYEQYF; DNA: TGTGCCAGCAGCTCAGCGGGGGGATACTCCTACGAGCAGTACTTC
D: TRBD1; J: TRBJ1-2; size: -; V: TRBV28; CDR3: CASSSRTGWLSRWGYTF; DNA: TGTGCCAGCAGTTCCCGGACAGGTTGGCTCTCTCGATGGGGGTACACCTTC
D: -; J: TRBJ1-1; size: -; V: TRBV5-1; CDR3: CASSLKLGQRARDTEAFF; DNA: TGCGCCAGCAGCTTAAAACTGGGACAACGAGCCCGGGACACTGAAGCTTTCTTT
D: -; J: TRBJ2-2; size: -; V: TRBV5-1; CDR3: CASSLEPGQDGELFF; DNA: TGCGCCAGCAGCTTGGAGCCAGGGCAGGACGGGGAGCTGTTTTTT